The clone carrying this T cell receptor (beta chain) is judged medium-sized (0.01 to 0.1%). Its antigen is as yet unknown. This specimen comes from a study of spatial heterogeneity in lung cancer. For the study at large: A unique TCR and UMI combination showed up more than ten times in raw reads, on average.

Time point defined: sample taken at primary tumor resection. The sequenced material consisted of unsorted whole RNA from tumor, nontumor lung or frozen PBMC. The donors were approximately 65 patients with non-small cell lung cancer that was early-stage and untreated. V shed 2 bases and J shed 0 bases, with 14 bases lying between them. In germline, CDR1 is MNHEY, CDR2 SVGAGI. This CDR3 has 16 amino acids. Points from the study as a whole: The appearance of ubiquitous expanded tumor TCRs in blood was greater at resection than follow-up.

In the library, each TCR cDNA molecule bore its own unique molecular identifier. TCRdb used MiXCR to reprocess the 5' RACE reads, holding one entry per CDR3 protein. In the table there are 9,500 to 15,000 distinct CDR3 sequences, 14% of which are singletons. The receptor was derived from a female donor with early-stage non-small cell lung cancer. This rearrangement joins TRBV6-5 to TRBJ2-7; tentatively, D is TRBD2 (6 bases). The sample here was PBMCs, taken at surgery. The CDR3 here is CASSYGTPRLSYEQYF. CDR3 nucleotides: TGTGCCAGCAGTTACGGGACTCCTCGCCTCTCCTACGAGCAGTACTTC.